The 25 T cell receptor beta chains listed next were all sequenced from one sample in a study of human T cells and chemical hapten exposure. One entry per CDR3 protein results from TCRdb running MiXCR on the RACE reads. This sample has fewer than 95,000 distinct CDR3 sequences, with 8% to 11% found just once. Documented time point: patch test 1, 2 weeks after DPC sensitization. The treatment is: therapeutic diphenylcyclopropenone sensitization with weekly scalp DPC. Sample: whole blood, taken in connection with sensitization to the hapten diphenylcyclopropenone (DPC). The receptors here all came from a man aged 35 to 55 with alopecia areata. Some clones in this sample may be carry-over from other donors' samples.

The chain joins TRBV4-3 to TRBJ1-1; 9 positions agree with TRBD1. Germline-derived CDR1 and CDR2 are LGHNA and YSLEER. CDR3 length: 16 residues. The V gene end was trimmed by 1 base and the J gene end by 1 base; junction bases not matched to a gene: 4. In nucleotides, the CDR3 is TGCGCCAGCAGCCAAGTAGGGACAGGGAGGAACACTGAAGCTTTCTTT. It translates to CASSQVGTGRNTEAFF.

This clonotype was recorded many times. The chain's CDR3 is CSVLQGFRETQYF. The DNA for the CDR3 is TGCAGCGTCCTACAGGGATTCCGAGAGACCCAGTACTTC. This sequence joins TRBV29-1 and TRBJ2-5; tentatively, D is TRBD1 (6 bases). Germline CDR1 is SQVTM and CDR2 is ANQGSEA. V was clipped by 6 bases and J by 4 bases, with 15 bases between them. This CDR3 contains 13 residues.

The table lists this clonotype with a few counts. This CDR3 is CASSLEDGFYNEQFF. Written as DNA, the CDR3 is TGTGCCAGCAGTTTGGAGGACGGCTTCTACAATGAGCAGTTCTTC. This chain connects TRBV6-5 to TRBJ2-1, with a weak D call TRBD2 (5 bases). Germline V gene sequence: CDR1 MNHEY, CDR2 SVGAGI. The CDR3 covers 15 residues. V dropped 4 bases and J dropped 3 bases, with 13 bases sitting between them.

The genes are TRBV7-3 and TRBJ2-3; tentatively, D is TRBD1 (5 bases). CDR1 is SGHTA, CDR2 FQGTGA, per germline. V lost 3 bases and J 6 bases, leaving 13 bases between the germline ends. The CDR3 loop spans 14 amino acids. DNA of the CDR3: TGTGCCAGCAGCTTCGGACATCCCTCGGATACGCAGTATTTT. Its translation: CASSFGHPSDTQYF.

This clonotype came up many times. The chain is built from TRBV12-3 or TRBV12-4 and TRBJ1-3; 8 bases fit TRBD1. V was pared by 1 base and J by 4 bases, with 6 bases of the junction left unmatched. The CDR3 extends over 16 amino acids. For the CDR3, the DNA is TGTGCCAGCAGTTTAGAGGCCAGGGGGCTCGGAAACACCATATATTTT. It translates to CASSLEARGLGNTIYF.

This clonotype came up a few times. The chain is built from TRBV11-3 and TRBJ2-1; 10 nucleotides match TRBD2. Looked up from germline, CDR1 is SGHNT and CDR2 is YENEEA. The CDR3 runs 15 residues. V shed 0 bases and J 10 bases; nucleotides not matched to a gene: 6. CDR3 sequence: CASSLDSGGLREQFF. The CDR3 coding sequence is TGTGCCAGCAGCTTAGATAGCGGGGGGCTGAGGGAGCAGTTCTTC.

Details on this clonotype: A junction end diverges from the germline sequence, so it may reflect a read error. This chain links TRBV5-1 with TRBJ2-7; 7 bases are a match to TRBD1. CDR1 is SGHRS and CDR2 is YFSETQ in the germline V gene. This CDR3 contains 14 residues. Here the CDR3 reads CAISARQGSYEQYF. For the CDR3, the DNA is TGCGCCATCAGCGCCCGACAGGGCTCCTACGAGCAGTACTTC.

In its sample, this clonotype is medium-sized (0.01 to 0.1%). CDR3 DNA: TGTGCCAGCAGCCCTGGGACAGATTCAACTAATGAAAAACTGTTTTTT. Translating it yields CASSPGTDSTNEKLFF. The chain links TRBV12-3 or TRBV12-4 to TRBJ1-4, with TRBD1 matching over 7 bases. The ends lost 6 bases at V and 0 bases at J; junction bases unmatched: 7. The CDR3 spans 16 residues.

The V and J genes are TRBV6-4 and TRBJ1-1; D unresolved. The germline V gene has CDR1 MRHNA and CDR2 SNTAGT. This CDR3 is 13 amino acids long. Trimming stripped 4 bases from V and 1 base from J, with 7 bases between. The DNA for the CDR3 is TGTGCCAGCAGTGCTCTCTGGAACACTGAAGCTTTCTTT. As protein: CASSALWNTEAFF.

This clonotype was found a few times. The chain joins TRBV3-1 to TRBJ2-7; the match to TRBD2 covers 9 bases. This CDR3 contains 15 residues. Germline-derived CDR1 and CDR2 are LGHDT and YNNKEL (reference sequence). V shed 2 bases, J shed 4 bases, and the junction held 6 bases outside the gene matches. CDR3 residues: CASSQSASGMYEQYV. The DNA of the CDR3 is TGTGCCAGCAGCCAATCTGCTAGCGGGATGTACGAGCAGTACGTC.

The chain has TRBV29-1 and TRBJ1-2, with D maybe TRBD1 (5 bases). CDR3 length: 12 residues. V was clipped by 6 bases and J by 8 bases, with 16 bases between them. Germline assignment: CDR1 SQVTM and CDR2 ANQGSEA. The CDR3 nucleotides read TGCAGCGTAGCCAGGGAAACAAGCGGCTACACCTTC. Residues: CSVARETSGYTF.

This clonotype has just a few counts. The V and J genes are TRBV2 and TRBJ2-6; 7 positions agree with TRBD1. This CDR3 is 16 amino acids long. After removal of 6 bases from V and 0 bases from J, the junction contained 5 bases not matched to a gene. CDR1 and CDR2 (germline): SNHLY, FYNNEI. CDR3 sequence reads: CASRSQGSSGANVLTF. The CDR3 DNA reads as TGTGCCAGCAGGTCACAGGGGAGCTCTGGGGCCAACGTCCTGACTTTC. Supplemented by reference TRBV2 and TRBJ2-6, the full variable domain reads EPEVTQTPSHQVTQMGQEVILRCVPISNHLYFYWYRQILGQKVEFLVSFYNNEISEKSEIFDDQFSVERPDGSNFTLKIRSTKLEDSAMYFCASRSQGSSGANVLTFGAGSRLTVL.

The genes are TRBV6-7 and TRBJ2-1; D remains unclear. TRBV6-7 is identified as an open reading frame with a role that is uncertain. V was shortened by 0 bases and J by 8 bases, with 5 bases between the two germline ends. CDR3 size: 12 residues. CDR3 protein: CASSYSRDEQFF. In nucleotides, the CDR3 is TGTGCCAGCAGTTACTCCCGCGATGAGCAGTTCTTC.

This clonotype came up a few times. The chain combines TRBV7-2 with TRBJ2-7; D not resolved. Per germline, CDR1 SGHTA and CDR2 FQGNSA. The CDR3 spans 13 residues. V dropped 3 bases and J dropped 1 base, with 7 bases sitting between them. The CDR3 sequence is CASSFAESYEQYV. In DNA, the CDR3 is TGTGCCAGCAGCTTTGCGGAGTCCTACGAGCAGTACGTC.

The gene calls are TRBV28 and TRBJ2-5, with a tentative D call TRBD2 (6 bases). The CDR3 contains 15 residues. CDR1 is MDHEN and CDR2 is SYDVKM in the germline V gene. V gave up 9 bases and J gave up 2 bases, with 19 bases separating them. The CDR3 sequence: CASQPGSRFQETQYF. CDR3 DNA sequence: TGTGCCAGTCAGCCCGGGAGCCGGTTTCAAGAGACCCAGTACTTC.

This clonotype was counted once. CDR3: CASSVDRSSYNEQFF. CDR3 bases: TGTGCCAGTAGCGTGGACAGGAGCTCCTACAATGAGCAGTTCTTC. The chain combines TRBV19 with TRBJ2-1; 7 bases line up with TRBD1. Losses at the gene ends were 6 bases for V and 0 bases for J; bases not matched to a gene: 5. The germline V gene encodes CDR1 LNHDA and CDR2 SQIVND (reference sequence). CDR3 length: 15 residues.

In this sample, this clonotype turned up many times. This chain connects TRBV7-2 to TRBJ2-3; D is unresolved. CDR3 length: 15 amino acids. With 5 bases removed from V and 0 bases from J, the gap between germline ends came to 12 bases. CDR1 and CDR2 from the germline V gene are SGHTA and FQGNSA. CDR3 sequence: CASSGRGISTDTQYF. The DNA for the CDR3 is TGTGCCAGCAGCGGGCGTGGCATCAGCACAGATACGCAGTATTTT.

This clonotype was observed a few times. The genes are TRBV18 and TRBJ1-1; no clear D gene. The CDR3 is 13 amino acids. The germline V gene has CDR1 KGHSH and CDR2 LQKENI. Trimming shortened V by 3 bases and J by 1 base, and 6 bases separated the two germline ends. This chain's CDR3 is CASSPAENTEAFF. Written as DNA, the CDR3 is TGTGCCAGCTCACCCGCAGAGAACACTGAAGCTTTCTTT.

This clonotype was counted only a few times. This sequence joins TRBV7-9 and TRBJ1-4, with 9 nucleotides matching TRBD1. Trimming took 4 bases from V and 4 from J; bases not matched to a gene: 7. This CDR3 is built from 16 residues. CDR1 is SEHNR, CDR2 FQNEAQ, per germline (reference sequence). The CDR3 sequence: CASSSTNRGRNEKLFF. CDR3 nucleotides: TGTGCCAGCAGCTCAACGAACAGGGGGCGTAATGAAAAACTGTTTTTT.

The rearrangement links TRBV4-1 to TRBJ2-3; weak D call: TRBD2 (5 bases). The germline V and J ends were trimmed by 0 bases and 8 bases, with 12 bases remaining between them. Germline V gene sequence: CDR1 MGHRA, CDR2 YSYEKL. The CDR3 covers 14 residues. The CDR3 bases are TGCGCCAGCAGCCAAGAGGGAATGGGAGCTACGCAGTATTTT. It codes for CASSQEGMGATQYF.

CDR3 protein: CASRQTFVTITDTQYF. CDR3 DNA sequence: TGTGCCAGCAGACAAACATTCGTGACGATCACAGATACGCAGTATTTT. This chain uses TRBV7-2 with TRBJ2-3, with D unclear. From germline, CDR1 is SGHTA and CDR2 FQGNSA. The CDR3 runs 16 residues. V was pared by 6 bases and J by 2 bases, with 18 bases between.

This chain uses TRBV6-2 or TRBV6-3 with TRBJ2-5, with 8 bases identical to TRBD1. The CDR3 has 15 amino acids. The ends lost 6 bases at V and 4 bases at J; junction bases unmatched: 10. Per the germline V gene, CDR1 is MNHEY and CDR2 is SVGEGT. In DNA form, the CDR3 reads TGTGCCAGCAGACGGACCTCAGGGGGCTTAGAGACCCAGTACTTC. As protein: CASRRTSGGLETQYF.

This clonotype was counted a few times. The rearrangement joins TRBV7-2 to TRBJ1-1; the D gene is possibly TRBD1 (5 bases). Germline V lookup: CDR1 SGHTA, CDR2 FQGNSA. Trimming removed 5 bases from V and 4 bases from J, with 17 bases in between. CDR3 length: 15 amino acids. The CDR3 loop reads CASSPFLGGITEAFF. DNA of the CDR3: TGTGCCAGCAGCCCCTTTCTTGGGGGTATCACTGAAGCTTTCTTT. The full variable domain, rest sourced from reference TRBV7-2 and TRBJ1-1, is GAGVSQSPSNKVTEKGKDVELRCDPISGHTALYWYRQSLGQGLEFLIYFQGNSAPDKSGLPSDRFSAERTGGSVSTLTIQRTQQEDSAVYLCASSPFLGGITEAFFGQGTRLTVV.

This clonotype came up a few times. The rearrangement links TRBV12-3 or TRBV12-4 to TRBJ2-1; TRBD1 might be the D (6 bases). This CDR3 has 15 amino acids. Trimming removed 2 bases from V and 6 bases from J, with 14 bases in between. As DNA, the CDR3 is TGTGCCAGCAGTTTATTGCGAGGACAGATCAATGAGCAGTTCTTC. This encodes CASSLLRGQINEQFF.

This chain joins TRBV30 and TRBJ2-7; D ambiguous. Trimming pared 3 bases from V and 11 bases from J, leaving 14 bases between. Germline V gene data show CDR1 as GTSNPN and CDR2 as SVGIG (reference sequence). The CDR3 is 11 residues long. The CDR3 nucleotides read TGTGCCTGGAGCCGAGACGACCGGAAGTACTTC. The encoded protein is CAWSRDDRKYF. Full variable domain (remainder filled in from reference TRBV30 and TRBJ2-7): SQTIHQWPATLVQPVGSPLSLECTVEGTSNPNLYWYRQAAGRGLQLLFYSVGIGQISSEVPQNLSASRPQDRQFILSSKKLLLSDSGFYLCAWSRDDRKYFGPGTRLTVT.